The 4 T cell receptor beta chains reported below all come from one sample, sequenced in a study of T cell repertoires in cytomegalovirus infection. TCRdb passed the reads through MiXCR, listing each CDR3 protein once. The sample yields about 260,000 distinct CDR3 sequences, roughly an eighth seen once. The specimen sequenced was PBMCs. These receptors were obtained from a human donor in good health (CMV status not recorded). Some clones in this sample may be carry-over from other donors' samples.

This clonotype was counted many times. The genes are TRBV7-2 and TRBJ2-3; D may be TRBD2 (5 bases). The germline V gene encodes CDR1 SGHTA and CDR2 FQGNSA. The V and J ends lost 6 bases and 0 bases respectively, with 10 bases between them. The CDR3 loop spans 14 amino acids. The CDR3 sequence is CASRLGLSTDTQYF. In DNA, the CDR3 is TGTGCCAGCAGACTAGGACTGAGCACAGATACGCAGTATTTT.

This clonotype was counted ten times or more. The rearrangement links TRBV14 to TRBJ1-1; D gene uncertain. Trimming cost V 3 bases and J 2 bases, with 4 bases left between them. Germline V gene data show CDR1 as SGHDN and CDR2 as FVKESK. The CDR3 covers 12 residues. In DNA form, the CDR3 reads TGTGCCAGCAGCCACCCAAACACTGAAGCTTTCTTT. The encoded protein is CASSHPNTEAFF.

This clonotype has ten or more counts. The chain is built from TRBV7-2 and TRBJ2-7, with 10 bases identical to TRBD1. The CDR3 is 15 amino acids. CDR1 is SGHTA and CDR2 is FQGNSA in the germline V gene. V was pared by 6 bases and J by 2 bases, with 7 bases of the junction left unmatched. The CDR3 protein is CASRAGQGDTYEQYF. Written as DNA, the CDR3 is TGTGCCAGCAGGGCCGGACAGGGGGATACCTACGAGCAGTACTTC.

This clonotype was recorded many times. The rearrangement links TRBV7-2 to TRBJ2-1; no clear D gene. The CDR3 consists of 16 residues. CDR1 is SGHTA and CDR2 is FQGNSA in the germline V gene. V was pared by 1 base and J by 0 bases, with 10 bases between. The CDR3 sequence: CASSLGAFSSYNEQFF. As DNA, the CDR3 is TGTGCCAGCAGCTTAGGGGCTTTCAGCTCCTACAATGAGCAGTTCTTC.